The sequence of this T cell receptor beta chain was determined in a study of memory CD4+ T cells and cytomegalovirus serostatus. Study-level background: Of the healthy Belgian adults, 9 or 10 were CMV seropositive and 20 to 25 seronegative. Study-level findings and limits: The CMV-associated TCR signature appears largely within the CD4+ memory repertoire.

For this clone: Its antigen is not known.

TCRdb's copy holds only in-frame clones and misses some; the assay was immunoSEQ multiplex PCR. In the table there are 35,000 to 55,000 clones, roughly 80% of which are singletons. The sort gate was single viable CD3+CD4+CD8-CD45RO+ cells for memory CD4+ T cells. This clonotype was sampled from an adult in good health and CMV-seronegative. The source material was memory CD4+ T cells from blood.

CDR3 in DNA: TGTGCAAGTCTAAGGGGGCCAAGGAGGATCAATGAGCAGTTCTTC. The encoded protein is CASLRGPRRINEQFF. The chain links TRBV12-2 to TRBJ2-1; the tabulated D call, TRBD1, remains unverified against the DNA. TRBV12-2 is described as a pseudogene. The CDR3 extends over 15 amino acids.